The TCR beta chain described here comes from a study of OX40 agonist ivuxolimab in advanced cancers. The CDR3 spans 16 residues. Germline V gene lookup returns CDR1 MGHRA and CDR2 YSYEKL. Trimming removed 1 base at V and 0 bases at J, with 9 bases between. Only in-frame clones appear in the TCRdb table, and some are missing; sequencing was by immunoSEQ multiplex PCR. The table lists 50,000 to 75,000 clones, 82% of them singletons. The source of this sequence is an adult with an advanced solid tumor such as melanoma, head and neck, liver or kidney cancer. The V and J genes are TRBV4-1 and TRBJ2-2; D not resolved. The material sequenced was CD4+ or CD8+ T cells sorted from blood, taken in a trial of the OX40 agonist ivuxolimab. This CDR3 reads CASSQVLRTNTGELFF. The CDR3 nucleotides are TGCGCCAGCAGCCAAGTATTGCGGACGAACACCGGGGAGCTGTTTTTT.